The clone carrying this T cell receptor (beta chain) was seen just once. The antigen is unknown. The sample originates from a study of vaccination and CD4 T cells after COVID-19. Cultured CD4+ T-cell DNA underwent Oncomine TCR Beta short-read sequencing. TCRdb itself ran the PCR reads through MiXCR, one entry per CDR3 protein. The sample holds some 17,000 distinct CDR3 sequences; approximately 50% are singletons and the top ten take more than 15%. Treatment in this sample: roughly 10-day PBMC culture with coronavirus spike peptide pools or control peptides (ViraFEST assay). V was shortened by 3 bases and J by 0 bases, with 8 bases between the two germline ends. The CDR3 covers 14 residues. Germline loops: CDR1 LNHDA, CDR2 SQIVND (reference sequence).

The TCR originated in a human donor who received a COVID-19 vaccine. The source was CD4+ T cells from blood, cultured in vitro, collected before SARS-CoV-2 vaccination. V is TRBV19 and J is TRBJ1-1; possible D gene TRBD1, 5 bases. This CDR3 is CASSMGRLNTEAFF. DNA for the CDR3: TGTGCCAGTAGTATGGGACGATTGAACACTGAAGCTTTCTTT.